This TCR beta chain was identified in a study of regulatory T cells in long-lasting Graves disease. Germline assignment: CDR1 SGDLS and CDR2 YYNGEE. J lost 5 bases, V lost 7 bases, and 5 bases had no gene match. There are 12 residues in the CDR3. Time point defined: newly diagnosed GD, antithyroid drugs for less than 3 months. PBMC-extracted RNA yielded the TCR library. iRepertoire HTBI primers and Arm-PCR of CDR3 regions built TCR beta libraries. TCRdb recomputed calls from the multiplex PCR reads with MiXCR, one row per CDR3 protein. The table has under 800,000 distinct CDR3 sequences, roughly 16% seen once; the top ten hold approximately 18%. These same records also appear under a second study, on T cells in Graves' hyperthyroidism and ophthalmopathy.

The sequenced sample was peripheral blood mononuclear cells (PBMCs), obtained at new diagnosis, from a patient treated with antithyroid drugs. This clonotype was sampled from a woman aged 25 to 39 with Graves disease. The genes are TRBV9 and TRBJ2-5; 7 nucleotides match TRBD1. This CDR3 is CASQGVAETQYF. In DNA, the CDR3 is TGTGCCAGCCAGGGGGTAGCGGAGACCCAGTACTTC.